What follows is one T cell receptor beta chain and its context. No antigen is known for it. V lost 8 bases, J lost 2 bases, and 22 bases lay in between. The CDR3 is made up of 16 amino acids. The V gene's germline CDR1 is DFQATT and CDR2 SNEGSKA (reference sequence). The sample is drawn from a study of blood T cells in healthy people across ages. Notes on the study in general: No conclusive comparison of naive versus antigen-experienced cells was possible with unsorted PBMCs.

At least 5 micrograms of total RNA were extracted per sample. Next came a second PCR, run for roughly 6 to 11 cycles, which used a sample-barcoded 5' primer along with a J-beta primer mix. Each cDNA molecule, via a template-switch adaptor with 12 random nucleotides, was tagged. TCRdb re-analysed the 5' RACE reads in MiXCR, keeping a single row per CDR3 protein. The sample shows around 1.7 million distinct CDR3 sequences, about 30% of them seen only once. The chain carries TRBV20-1 and TRBJ1-3; D might be TRBD1 (5 bases). Sequenced material: blood. The clonotype comes from a woman aged 30 to 39 in good health. CDR3 DNA sequence: TGCAGTACCCGCCGGGGCACGAGGGATCCTGGAAACACCATATATTTT. This encodes CSTRRGTRDPGNTIYF.